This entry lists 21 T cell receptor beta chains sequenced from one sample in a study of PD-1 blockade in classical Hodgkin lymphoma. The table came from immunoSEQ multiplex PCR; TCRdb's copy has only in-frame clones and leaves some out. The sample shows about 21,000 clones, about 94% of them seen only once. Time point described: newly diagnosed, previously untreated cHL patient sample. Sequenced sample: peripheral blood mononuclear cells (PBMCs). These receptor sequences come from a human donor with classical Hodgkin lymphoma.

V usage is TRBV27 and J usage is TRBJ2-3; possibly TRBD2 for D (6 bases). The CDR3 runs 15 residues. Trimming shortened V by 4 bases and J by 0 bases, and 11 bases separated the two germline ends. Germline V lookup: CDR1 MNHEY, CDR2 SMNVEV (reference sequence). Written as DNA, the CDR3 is TGTGCCAGCAGTTATGGGGCGGGGAGCACAGATACGCAGTATTTT. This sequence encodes CASSYGAGSTDTQYF.

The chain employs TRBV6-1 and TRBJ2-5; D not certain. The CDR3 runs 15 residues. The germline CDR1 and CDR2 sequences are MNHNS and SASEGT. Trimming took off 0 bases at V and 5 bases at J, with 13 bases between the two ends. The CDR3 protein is CASSEAGWLGETQYF. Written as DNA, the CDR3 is TGTGCCAGCAGTGAAGCGGGGTGGCTAGGGGAGACCCAGTACTTC.

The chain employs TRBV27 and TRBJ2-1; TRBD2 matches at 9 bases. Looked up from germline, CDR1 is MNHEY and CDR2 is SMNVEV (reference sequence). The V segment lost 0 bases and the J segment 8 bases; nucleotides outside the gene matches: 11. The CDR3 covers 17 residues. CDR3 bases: TGTGCCAGCAGTTTATCTCGGCGGGGGGGCCGGTGGGATGAGCAGTTCTTC. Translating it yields CASSLSRRGGRWDEQFF.

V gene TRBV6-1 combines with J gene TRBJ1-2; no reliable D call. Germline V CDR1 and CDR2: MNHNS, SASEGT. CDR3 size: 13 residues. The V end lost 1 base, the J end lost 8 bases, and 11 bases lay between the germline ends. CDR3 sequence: CASSEGSYWGYTF. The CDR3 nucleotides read TGTGCCAGCAGTGAAGGGAGCTATTGGGGCTACACCTTC.

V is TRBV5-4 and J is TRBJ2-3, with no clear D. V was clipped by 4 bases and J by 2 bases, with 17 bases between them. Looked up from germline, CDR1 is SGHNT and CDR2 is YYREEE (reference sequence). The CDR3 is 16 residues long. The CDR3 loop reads CASSPLPEIPTDTQYF. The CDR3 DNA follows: TGTGCCAGCAGCCCGCTGCCAGAGATTCCCACAGATACGCAGTATTTT.

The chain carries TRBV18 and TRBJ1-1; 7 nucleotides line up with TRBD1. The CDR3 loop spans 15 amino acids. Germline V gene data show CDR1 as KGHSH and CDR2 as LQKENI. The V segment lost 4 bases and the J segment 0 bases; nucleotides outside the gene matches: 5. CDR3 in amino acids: CASSQLRGMNTEAFF. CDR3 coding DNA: TGTGCCAGCTCACAACTCAGGGGGATGAACACTGAAGCTTTCTTT.

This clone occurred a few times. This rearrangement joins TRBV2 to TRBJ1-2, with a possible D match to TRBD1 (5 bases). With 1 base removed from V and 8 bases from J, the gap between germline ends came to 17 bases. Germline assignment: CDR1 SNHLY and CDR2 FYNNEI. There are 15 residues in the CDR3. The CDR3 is CASSEEGAVLGGYTF. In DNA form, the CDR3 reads TGTGCCAGCAGTGAAGAAGGGGCAGTCCTCGGAGGCTACACCTTC.

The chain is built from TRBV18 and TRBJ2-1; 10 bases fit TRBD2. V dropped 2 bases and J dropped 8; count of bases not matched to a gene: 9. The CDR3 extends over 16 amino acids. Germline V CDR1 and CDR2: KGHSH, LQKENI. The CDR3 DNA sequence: TGTGCCAGCTCACCAACCGGGACTAGCGTTCGGTATGAGCAGTTCTTC. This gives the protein CASSPTGTSVRYEQFF. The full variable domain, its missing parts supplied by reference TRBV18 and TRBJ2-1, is NAGVMQNPRHLVRRRGQEARLRCSPMKGHSHVYWYRQLPEEGLKFMVYLQKENIIDESGMPKERFSAEFPKEGPSILRIQQVVRGDSAAYFCASSPTGTSVRYEQFFGPGTRLTVL.

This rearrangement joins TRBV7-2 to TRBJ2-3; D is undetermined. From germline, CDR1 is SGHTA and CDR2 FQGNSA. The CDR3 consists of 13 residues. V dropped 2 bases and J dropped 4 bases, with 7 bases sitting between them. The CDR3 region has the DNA TGTGCCAGCAGCTTAATCGGCCCAGATACGCAGTATTTT. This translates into CASSLIGPDTQYF.

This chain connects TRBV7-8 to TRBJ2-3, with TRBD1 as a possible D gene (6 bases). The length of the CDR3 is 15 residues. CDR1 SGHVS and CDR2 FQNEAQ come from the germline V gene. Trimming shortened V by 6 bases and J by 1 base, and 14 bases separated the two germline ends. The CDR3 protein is CASSFQGMGTDTQYF. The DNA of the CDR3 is TGTGCCAGCAGTTTTCAGGGGATGGGCACAGATACGCAGTATTTT.

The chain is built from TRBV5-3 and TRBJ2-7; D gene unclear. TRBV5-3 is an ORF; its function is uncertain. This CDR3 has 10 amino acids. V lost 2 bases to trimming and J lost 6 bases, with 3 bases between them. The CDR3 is CARSFPEQYF. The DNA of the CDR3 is TGTGCCAGAAGCTTCCCCGAGCAGTACTTC.

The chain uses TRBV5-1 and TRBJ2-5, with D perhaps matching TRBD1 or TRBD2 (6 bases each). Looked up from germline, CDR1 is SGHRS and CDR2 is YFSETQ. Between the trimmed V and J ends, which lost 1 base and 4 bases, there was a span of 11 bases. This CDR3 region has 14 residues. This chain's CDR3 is CASSLWGAGETQYF. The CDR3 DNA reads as TGCGCCAGCAGCTTGTGGGGGGCGGGAGAGACCCAGTACTTC.

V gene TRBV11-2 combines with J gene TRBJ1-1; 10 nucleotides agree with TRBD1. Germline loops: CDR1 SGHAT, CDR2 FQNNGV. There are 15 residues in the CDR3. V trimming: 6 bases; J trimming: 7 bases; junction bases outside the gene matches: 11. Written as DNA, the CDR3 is TGTGCCAGCAGGTTCGGGACAGGGGTCTTGGGTGAAGCTTTCTTT. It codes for CASRFGTGVLGEAFF.

CDR3 nucleotide sequence: TGTGCCAGCAGCGAACTGGGGGGGGTCCAAGAGACCCAGTACTTC. Amino acid sequence: CASSELGGVQETQYF. The gene calls are TRBV9 and TRBJ2-5; 7 nucleotides align to TRBD2. CDR3 size: 15 residues. Germline lookup yields CDR1 SGDLS and CDR2 YYNGEE. The V gene end was trimmed by 3 bases and the J gene end by 1 base; junction bases not matched to a gene: 6.

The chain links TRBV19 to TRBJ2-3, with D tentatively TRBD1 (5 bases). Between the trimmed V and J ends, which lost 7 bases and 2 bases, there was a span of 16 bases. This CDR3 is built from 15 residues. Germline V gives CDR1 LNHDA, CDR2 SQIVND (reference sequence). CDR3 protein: CASKWGSLNTDTQYF. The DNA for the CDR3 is TGTGCCAGTAAATGGGGCAGCCTGAACACAGATACGCAGTATTTT.

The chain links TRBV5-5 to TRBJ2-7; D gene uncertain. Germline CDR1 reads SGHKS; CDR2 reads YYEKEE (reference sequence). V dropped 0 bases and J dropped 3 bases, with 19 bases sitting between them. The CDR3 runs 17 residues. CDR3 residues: CASSLAGRNGASYEQYF. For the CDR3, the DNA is TGTGCCAGCAGCTTGGCGGGTCGCAACGGAGCTAGCTACGAGCAGTACTTC.

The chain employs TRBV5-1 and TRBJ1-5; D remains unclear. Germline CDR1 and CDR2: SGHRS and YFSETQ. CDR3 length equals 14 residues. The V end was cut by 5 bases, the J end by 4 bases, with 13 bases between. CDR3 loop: CASRVGLGNQPQHF. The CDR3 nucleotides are TGCGCCAGCAGAGTCGGACTTGGGAATCAGCCCCAGCATTTT.

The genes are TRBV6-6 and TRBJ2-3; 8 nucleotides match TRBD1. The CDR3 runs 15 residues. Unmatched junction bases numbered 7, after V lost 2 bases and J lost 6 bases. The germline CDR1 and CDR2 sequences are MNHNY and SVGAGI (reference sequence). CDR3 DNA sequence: TGTGCCAGCAGTTACGAGGACAGGGTAGTCGATACGCAGTATTTT. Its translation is CASSYEDRVVDTQYF.

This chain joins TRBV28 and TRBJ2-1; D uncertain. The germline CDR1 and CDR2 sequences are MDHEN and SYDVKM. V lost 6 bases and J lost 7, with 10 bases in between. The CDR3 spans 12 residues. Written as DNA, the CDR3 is TGTGCCAGCAGGGGAAATGGGAATGAGCAGTTCTTC. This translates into CASRGNGNEQFF. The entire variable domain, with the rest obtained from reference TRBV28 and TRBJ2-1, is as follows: DVKVTQSSRYLVKRTGEKVFLECVQDMDHENMFWYRQDPGLGLRLIYFSYDVKMKEKGDIPEGYSVSREKKERFSLILESASTNQTSMYLCASRGNGNEQFFGPGTRLTVL.

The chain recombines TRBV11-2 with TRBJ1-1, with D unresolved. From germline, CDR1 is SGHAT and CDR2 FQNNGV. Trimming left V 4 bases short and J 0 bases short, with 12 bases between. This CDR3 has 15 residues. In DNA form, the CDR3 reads TGTGCCAGCAGCTCCTGGACGCACCTGAACACTGAAGCTTTCTTT. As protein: CASSSWTHLNTEAFF.

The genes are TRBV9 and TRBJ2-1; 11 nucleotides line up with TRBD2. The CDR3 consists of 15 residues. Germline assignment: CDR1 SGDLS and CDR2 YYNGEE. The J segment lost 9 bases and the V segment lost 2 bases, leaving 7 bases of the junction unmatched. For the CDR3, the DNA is TGTGCCAGCAGCGTTAGCGGGGGGGCCAATACTGAGCAGTTCTTC. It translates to CASSVSGGANTEQFF.